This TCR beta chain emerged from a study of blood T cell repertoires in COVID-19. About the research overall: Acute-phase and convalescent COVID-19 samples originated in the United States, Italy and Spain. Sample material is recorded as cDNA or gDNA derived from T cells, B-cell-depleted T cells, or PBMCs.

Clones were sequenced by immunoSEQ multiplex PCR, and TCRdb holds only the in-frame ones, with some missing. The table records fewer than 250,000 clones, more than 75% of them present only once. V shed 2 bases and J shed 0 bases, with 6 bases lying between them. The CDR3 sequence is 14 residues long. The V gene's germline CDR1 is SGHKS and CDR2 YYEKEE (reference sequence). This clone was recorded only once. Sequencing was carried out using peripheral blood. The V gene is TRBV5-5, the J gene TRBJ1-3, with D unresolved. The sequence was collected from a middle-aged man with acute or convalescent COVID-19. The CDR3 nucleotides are TGTGCCAGCAGCTTCGGGAGCTCTGGAAACACCATATATTTT. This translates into CASSFGSSGNTIYF.